The table lists the clone carrying this T cell receptor beta chain with a few counts. As yet, its antigen is unknown. The data were taken from a study of breast tumors, draining lymph nodes, adjacent tissues. Samples came from axillary lymph nodes draining the breast cancer. Findings of the study overall: Findings are consistent with lymph node origin and intratumoral expansion of most tumor T cells. Tumor TCR diversity was below lymph nodes but above nontumor tissue. The lymph node origin of tumor T cells was framed as consistent with a hypothesis, not demonstrated.

TCRdb processed the multiplex PCR reads anew with MiXCR; each CDR3 protein has one entry. The sample records about 180,000 distinct CDR3 sequences, roughly 30% being singletons. The V end lost 5 bases, the J end lost 3 bases, and 10 bases lay between the germline ends. Germline V gene data show CDR1 as MNHNS and CDR2 as SASEGT. This CDR3 spans 13 amino acids. The rearrangement links TRBV6-1 to TRBJ1-2; no firm D call. Material for sequencing was axillary lymph node tissue. This receptor was identified in a female donor with breast cancer. Some clones in this sample may be carry-over from other donors' samples. CDR3 in DNA: TGTGCCAGCAGTCCTGACGTGGACTATGGCTACACCTTC. It specifies CASSPDVDYGYTF.